This paragraph covers one T cell receptor beta chain sequence. The antigen is undetermined. Per the original methods: Per sample, the median was about 88,000 TCRs, with values from roughly 23,000 to 640,000. TCRdb reanalysed the RACE reads using MiXCR and keeps one entry per CDR3 protein. TCRdb, not the authors, supplied the V and J calls. The sample lists 150,000 or so distinct CDR3 sequences; roughly 15% were seen once. Stated time point: patch test 1, 2 weeks after DPC sensitization. Noted treatment: therapeutic diphenylcyclopropenone sensitization with weekly scalp DPC. Blood was drawn before each patch test was applied. Donors, patients with alopecia ranging from 18 to 70 years old and judged suitable for DPC, provided samples. The data belong to a study of human T cells and chemical hapten exposure. Study-level findings and limits: Expanded TCRs created a significantly greater count of big CDR3 similarity clusters than controls did.

Per germline, CDR1 SGHVS and CDR2 FNYEAQ. Trimming took off 3 bases at V and 5 bases at J, with 10 bases between the two ends. The CDR3 extends over 14 amino acids. The material sequenced was whole blood, taken in connection with sensitization to the hapten diphenylcyclopropenone (DPC). The chain employs TRBV7-6 and TRBJ2-2, with TRBD1 as a possible D gene (6 bases). The TCR was taken from a woman in her twenties or thirties with alopecia areata. Some clones in this sample may be carry-over from other donors' samples. Written as DNA, the CDR3 is TGTGCCAGCAGCTTGGGCAGGGGTACCGGGGAGCTGTTTTTT. Residues: CASSLGRGTGELFF. The full variable domain, completed using reference TRBV7-6 and TRBJ2-2, is GAGVSQSPRYKVTKRGQDVALRCDPISGHVSLYWYRQALGQGPEFLTYFNYEAQQDKSGLPNDRFSAERPEGSISTLTIQRTEQRDSAMYRCASSLGRGTGELFFGEGSRLTVL.